This T cell receptor (beta chain) was identified during a study of blood T cell repertoires in COVID-19. Study information: Samples representing acute and convalescent COVID-19 were sourced from the United States, Italy and Spain. The analysed material was cDNA or gDNA that came from T cells, B-cell-depleted T cells, or PBMCs.

As processed by the authors: By means of reference gene primer amplification, nucleated cell counts were estimated. Method: immunoSEQ multiplex PCR; TCRdb's copy keeps in-frame clones and lacks some. D and trimming come from the DNA, and the V and J calls and clone size come from that table. The sample records about 140,000 clones, 80% to 85% being singletons. There are a few counts of this clone. CDR3 length equals 14 residues. V was clipped by 6 bases and J by 3 bases, with 15 bases between them. Germline CDR1 and CDR2: SNHLY and FYNNEI. The V and J genes are TRBV2 and TRBJ2-7; tentatively, D is TRBD1 (6 bases). The sequencing input was peripheral blood. The clonotype originates from a woman aged 60-70 years with acute or convalescent COVID-19. This CDR3 reads CASRWTELGYEQYF. Here the CDR3 DNA reads TGTGCCAGCAGGTGGACAGAACTAGGCTACGAGCAGTACTTC.